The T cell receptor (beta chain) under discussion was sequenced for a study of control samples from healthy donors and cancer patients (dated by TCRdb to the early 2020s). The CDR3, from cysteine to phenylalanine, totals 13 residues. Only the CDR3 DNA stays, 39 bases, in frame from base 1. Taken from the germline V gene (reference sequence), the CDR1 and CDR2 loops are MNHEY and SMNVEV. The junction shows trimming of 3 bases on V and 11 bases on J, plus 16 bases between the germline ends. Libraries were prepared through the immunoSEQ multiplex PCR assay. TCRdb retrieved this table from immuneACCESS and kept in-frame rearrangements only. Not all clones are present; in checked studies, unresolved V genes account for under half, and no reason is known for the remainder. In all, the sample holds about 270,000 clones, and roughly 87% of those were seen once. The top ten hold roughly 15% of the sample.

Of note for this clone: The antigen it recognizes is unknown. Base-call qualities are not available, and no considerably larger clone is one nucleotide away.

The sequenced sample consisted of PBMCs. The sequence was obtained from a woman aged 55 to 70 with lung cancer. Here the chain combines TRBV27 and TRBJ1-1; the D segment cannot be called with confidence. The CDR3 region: CASSLDHSLRAFF. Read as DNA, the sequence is TGTGCCAGCAGTTTGGACCATAGTTTGAGGGCTTTCTTT.